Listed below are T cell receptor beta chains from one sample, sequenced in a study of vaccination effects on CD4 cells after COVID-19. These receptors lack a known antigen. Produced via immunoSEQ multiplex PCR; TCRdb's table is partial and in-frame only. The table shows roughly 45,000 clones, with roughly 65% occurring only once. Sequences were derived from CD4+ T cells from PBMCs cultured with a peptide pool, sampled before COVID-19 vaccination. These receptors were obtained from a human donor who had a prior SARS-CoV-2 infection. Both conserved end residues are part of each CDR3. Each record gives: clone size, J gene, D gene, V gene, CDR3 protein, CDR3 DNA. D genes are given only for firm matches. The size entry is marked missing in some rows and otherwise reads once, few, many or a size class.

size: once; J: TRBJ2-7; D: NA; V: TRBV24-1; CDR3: CATSDNSRPGSYEQYF; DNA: TGTGCCACCAGTGATAACAGCCGACCTGGCTCCTACGAGCAGTACTTC
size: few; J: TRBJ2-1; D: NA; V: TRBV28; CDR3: CASSFRWGSSYNEQFF; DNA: TGTGCCAGCAGTTTTAGGTGGGGGAGCTCCTACAATGAGCAGTTCTTC
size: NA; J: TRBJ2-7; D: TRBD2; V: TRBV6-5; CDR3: CASRMLAGGGYEQYF; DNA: TGTGCCAGCAGAATGCTAGCGGGAGGTGGGTACGAGCAGTACTTC
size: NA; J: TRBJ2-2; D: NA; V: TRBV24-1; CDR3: CATSGNTGLAGELFF; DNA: TGTGCCACCAGTGGCAACACAGGGTTAGCCGGGGAGCTGTTTTTT
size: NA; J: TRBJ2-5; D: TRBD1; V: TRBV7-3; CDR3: CASSRGQGEWETQYF; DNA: TGTGCCAGCAGCCGGGGACAGGGGGAATGGGAGACCCAGTACTTC
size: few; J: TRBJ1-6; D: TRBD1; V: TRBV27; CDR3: CASSPRQGGSYNSPLHF; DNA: TGTGCCAGCAGTCCTCGACAGGGCGGCTCCTATAATTCACCCCTCCACTTT
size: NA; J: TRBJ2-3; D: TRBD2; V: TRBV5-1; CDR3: CASSLAGGGSYTDTQYF; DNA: TGCGCCAGCAGCTTGGCGGGCGGGGGGTCTTACACAGATACGCAGTATTTT
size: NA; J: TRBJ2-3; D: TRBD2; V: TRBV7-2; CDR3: CASSLNSGGTDTQYF; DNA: TGTGCCAGCAGCTTAAATAGCGGGGGGACAGATACGCAGTATTTT
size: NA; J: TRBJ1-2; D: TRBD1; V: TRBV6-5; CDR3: CASSYGGDRAHYGYTF; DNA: TGTGCCAGCAGCTACGGCGGGGACAGGGCCCACTATGGCTACACCTTC
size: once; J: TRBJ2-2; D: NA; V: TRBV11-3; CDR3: CASSPRVANTGELFF; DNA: TGTGCCAGCAGCCCTCGGGTAGCGAACACCGGGGAGCTGTTTTTT
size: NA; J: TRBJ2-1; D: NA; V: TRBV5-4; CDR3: CASSSWAANEQFF; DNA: TGTGCCAGCAGCTCCTGGGCAGCGAATGAGCAGTTCTTC
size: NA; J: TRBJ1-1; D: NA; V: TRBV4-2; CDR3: CASSQDRQGRTEAFF; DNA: TGTGCCAGCAGCCAAGATCGGCAGGGGCGCACTGAAGCTTTCTTT
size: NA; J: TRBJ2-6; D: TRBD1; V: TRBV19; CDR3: CASGTGAGANVLTF; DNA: TGTGCCAGCGGGACAGGGGCTGGGGCCAACGTCCTGACTTTC
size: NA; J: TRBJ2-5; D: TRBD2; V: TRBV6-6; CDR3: CASTDGLAGETQYF; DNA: TGTGCCAGCACCGACGGGCTAGCGGGAGAGACCCAGTACTTC
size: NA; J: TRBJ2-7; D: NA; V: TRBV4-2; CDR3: CASSQVGGYYEQYF; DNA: TGTGCCAGCAGCCAAGTGGGGGGTTATTACGAGCAGTACTTC